This T cell receptor (beta chain) emerged from a study of cytomegalovirus exposure and HLA in healthy donors. The germline V gene encodes CDR1 SGHDN and CDR2 FVKESK. CDR3 length equals 16 residues. V lost 3 bases to trimming and J lost 0 bases, with 12 bases between them. On this clone: Its antigen is not identified.

PCR was performed using 60 Vbeta and 13 Jbeta primers. The assay was immunoSEQ multiplex PCR, and TCRdb's table has in-frame clones only and misses some. Among 50,000 to 75,000 clones, around 83% were seen once, and the ten largest hold more than 1.5%. Study-level findings and limits: Most sequenced TCRs were rare (though some public TCRs occurred in many donors). A later analysis reported that several of the most significant clusters appeared to be linked to common viral pathogens, among them Epstein-Barr virus. Prior analysis indicated that the majority of TCR beta V segments exhibited productivity approximately 87% or approximately 30% of the time.

This donor's CMV serostatus is unrecorded. V usage is TRBV14 and J usage is TRBJ1-3; D gene ambiguous. Material for sequencing was PBMCs. This sequence originates from a human donor in good health. DNA of the CDR3: TGTGCCAGCAGCCACCACGACATCGACTCTGGAAACACCATATATTTT. It is translated as CASSHHDIDSGNTIYF.